The sample holds a few counts of the clone carrying this T cell receptor beta chain. The antigen remains unidentified. This record belongs to a study of brain T cells in children with intractable seizures. Study-wide results and caveats: Pre-surgery blood may have been undersampled, hiding some clones.

Assay used: immunoSEQ multiplex PCR; TCRdb lists only in-frame clones, some missing. The sample holds under 400,000 clones, 85% to 95% seen once. V dropped 7 bases and J dropped 8 bases, with 23 bases sitting between them. The CDR3 is made up of 15 amino acids. The germline V gene has CDR1 SNHLY and CDR2 FYNNEI. Stated time point: blood from clinic visit 5 months post-surgery; TSC patient then seizure free. Sequencing was limited to surgery cases with top T cell transcript signatures in brain tissue. At least one anti-epileptic drug was given before surgery. The source is a boy under three years old with tuberous sclerosis and intractable seizures. The rearrangement links TRBV2 to TRBJ1-2, with D perhaps matching TRBD1 (6 bases). The specimen was peripheral blood, collected about 5 months after surgery. The CDR3 is CASTEVFVQGDGYTF. For the CDR3, the DNA is TGTGCCAGCACCGAGGTTTTTGTACAGGGTGACGGCTACACCTTC.